Shown below are 14 T cell receptor beta chains from a single sample sequenced in a study of CD8+ T cells in alopecia areata. Sequencing relied on a cDNA template that was reverse transcribed from extracted RNA. Libraries were prepared by immunoSEQ multiplex PCR; TCRdb keeps only in-frame clonotypes and omits some of them. The table shows hundreds of thousands of clones, with 55% to 75% occurring only once. Stated treatment: oral pan-JAK inhibitor, 5-10 mg twice daily. The input for sequencing was CD4+ T cells sorted from blood, taken at week 24, from a patient treated with tofacitinib. These receptors were collected from a human donor with alopecia areata.

The chain couples TRBV6-5 to TRBJ2-1; 7 bases map to TRBD2. With 7 bases clipped from V and 9 bases from J, the junction kept 6 bases outside the gene matches. The CDR3 runs 12 residues. Germline V gene sequence: CDR1 MNHEY, CDR2 SVGAGI. CDR3 sequence: CASMRTSGEQFF. The CDR3 nucleotides are TGTGCCAGCATGAGGACTAGTGGTGAGCAGTTCTTC.

This clone was seen more than once but under ten times. The chain carries TRBV29-1 and TRBJ2-7; 8 nucleotides line up with TRBD1. From germline, CDR1 is SQVTM and CDR2 ANQGSEA. CDR3 size: 16 residues. The V and J ends lost 2 bases and 3 bases, in that order; junction bases with no gene match: 12. DNA of the CDR3: TGCAGCGTTGAAAGCAGTGGTAGGACAGGGAGCTACGAGCAGTACTTC. Translation gives CSVESSGRTGSYEQYF.

The chain joins TRBV7-8 to TRBJ1-2; TRBD1 might be the D (5 bases). Deletions cut 5 bases from V and 0 bases from J, with 22 bases between. The CDR3 loop spans 18 amino acids. Per germline, CDR1 SGHVS and CDR2 FQNEAQ. The CDR3 region has the DNA TGTGCCAGCAGCCCGGTGGTCAGGGTTAGGGGCACTAACTATGGCTACACCTTC. Its translation: CASSPVVRVRGTNYGYTF.

This chain connects TRBV7-9 to TRBJ2-7; D perhaps matches TRBD1 (5 bases). Germline V gives CDR1 SEHNR, CDR2 FQNEAQ (reference sequence). V was cut by 2 bases and J by 6 bases, with 11 bases left in between. The CDR3 contains 13 residues. The CDR3 DNA reads TGTGCCAGCAGCTTAATTCAGGGTCTCGAGCAGTACTTC. Translated: CASSLIQGLEQYF.

The chain couples TRBV20-1 to TRBJ1-2; D gene uncertain. The V gene lost 6 bases and the J gene lost 8 bases, with 13 bases spanning the gap. Germline V gene lookup returns CDR1 DFQATT and CDR2 SNEGSKA (reference sequence). The CDR3 consists of 11 residues. DNA of the CDR3: TGCAGTGCCGTTGGAGGGAGCGGCTACACCTTC. It codes for CSAVGGSGYTF.

The rearrangement uses TRBV2 and TRBJ2-7; D not certain. In germline, CDR1 is SNHLY, CDR2 FYNNEI. The length of the CDR3 is 11 residues. V was trimmed by 6 bases and J by 0 bases, leaving 3 bases between them. In DNA, the CDR3 is TGTGCCAGCAGAACCTCCTACGAGCAGTACTTC. This codes for CASRTSYEQYF.

The J gene is TRBJ2-1, the V gene TRBV30; D is perhaps TRBD1 (5 bases). Germline assignment: CDR1 GTSNPN and CDR2 SVGIG (reference sequence). This CDR3 contains 14 residues. Trimming pared 8 bases from V and 4 bases from J, leaving 18 bases between. CDR3 sequence reads: CAGQKGFPYNEQFF. The CDR3 nucleotides read TGTGCCGGACAAAAGGGTTTCCCATACAATGAGCAGTTCTTC.

The V gene is TRBV5-6, the J gene TRBJ1-6; the match to TRBD1 covers 7 bases. The CDR3 sequence is 15 residues long. CDR1 and CDR2 from the germline V gene are SGHDT and YYEEEE. V was pared by 5 bases and J by 10 bases, with 12 bases of the junction left unmatched. The chain's CDR3 is CASSRLQGKGSPLHF. The CDR3 DNA follows: TGTGCCAGCAGTAGATTACAGGGGAAGGGGTCACCCCTCCACTTT.

In its sample, this clone was seen a few times. The chain uses TRBV23-1 and TRBJ1-4, with 8 nucleotides matching TRBD1. TRBV23-1 is filed as an ORF, its function uncertain. The CDR3 is 18 residues long. The V gene end was trimmed by 0 bases and the J gene end by 0 bases; junction bases not matched to a gene: 6. The CDR3 region has the DNA TGCGCCAGCAGTCAATCTTCAGGGGGCGCGGCAACTAATGAAAAACTGTTTTTT. Translated: CASSQSSGGAATNEKLFF.

On this clone itself: This sample includes further DNA sequences coding for the same CDR3. The chain recombines TRBV29-1 with TRBJ2-5; 7 nucleotides match TRBD1. Germline V gives CDR1 SQVTM, CDR2 ANQGSEA. V lost 6 bases and J lost 3; bases outside the gene matches: 4. The CDR3 runs 12 residues. Here the CDR3 reads CSVVGTEETQYF. The CDR3 coding sequence is TGCAGCGTAGTAGGGACAGAAGAGACCCAGTACTTC.

The chain joins TRBV6-1 to TRBJ2-2; D uncertain. This CDR3 is 14 amino acids long. V gave up 4 bases and J gave up 7 bases, with 13 bases separating them. Germline loops: CDR1 MNHNS, CDR2 SASEGT. Written as DNA, the CDR3 is TGTGCCAGCAGTGCCAGACCCTTGGACGGGGAGCTGTTTTTT. Protein: CASSARPLDGELFF.

This clone was seen only a few times. This rearrangement joins TRBV6-6 to TRBJ1-1; maybe TRBD1 (5 bases). CDR3 length: 13 residues. The ends were cut back, 0 bases at V and 5 bases at J, with 7 bases in the middle. Germline CDR1 is MNHNY and CDR2 is SVGAGI (reference sequence). CDR3 protein: CASSYSGVTEAFF. The CDR3 DNA is TGTGCCAGCAGTTACTCGGGGGTGACTGAAGCTTTCTTT.

The chain combines TRBV25-1 with TRBJ1-2; the D is unclear. Trimming stripped 5 bases from V and 3 bases from J, with 10 bases between. CDR1 is MGHDK, CDR2 SYGVNS, per germline. The CDR3 contains 13 residues. As DNA, the CDR3 is TGTGCCAGCAGTCTGGGAAGGGACTATGGCTACACCTTC. It translates to CASSLGRDYGYTF.

The rearrangement links TRBV5-1 to TRBJ2-7, with D unresolved. V was clipped by 4 bases and J by 3 bases, with 11 bases between them. CDR3 length: 13 residues. CDR1 is SGHRS, CDR2 YFSETQ, per germline. In DNA, the CDR3 is TGCGCCAGCAGCCCCAGCTCTCGCTACGAGCAGTACTTC. Amino acid sequence: CASSPSSRYEQYF.